The next 27 T cell receptor beta chains were all read from a single sample in a study of blood T cell repertoires in COVID-19. The repertoire was sequenced with immunoSEQ multiplex PCR; TCRdb's copy has only in-frame clones and lacks some. Of about 190,000 clones detected, around 87% appear once; the ten largest clones hold roughly 2.8%. Sequencing input: peripheral blood. The source is a woman in her thirties with active or convalescent COVID-19.

This chain links TRBV6-1 with TRBJ1-5, with 8 bases matching TRBD1. The V and J ends lost 2 bases and 5 bases, in that order; junction bases with no gene match: 8. The CDR3 length is 16 residues. Germline V gene lookup returns CDR1 MNHNS and CDR2 SASEGT. The CDR3 region has the DNA TGTGCCAGCAGTGAATTCGGCAGGGGGCTCGATCAGCCCCAGCATTTT. Translated, it gives CASSEFGRGLDQPQHF.

The V call is TRBV6-5, the J call TRBJ1-1; TRBD1 might be the D (5 bases). The CDR3 runs 14 residues. Between the trimmed V and J ends, which lost 8 bases and 1 base, there was a span of 14 bases. The germline V gene encodes CDR1 MNHEY and CDR2 SVGAGI. CDR3 bases: TGTGCCAGCTCGACGGGGGGAAAGAACACTGAAGCTTTCTTT. Encoded protein: CASSTGGKNTEAFF.

V is TRBV24-1 and J is TRBJ1-4; 7 bases map to TRBD1. The J segment lost 4 bases and the V segment lost 6 bases, leaving 10 bases of the junction unmatched. CDR1 is KGHDR, CDR2 SFDVKD, per germline. This CDR3 is built from 16 residues. This chain's CDR3 is CATSLRQGVGNEKLFF. Here the CDR3 DNA reads TGTGCCACCAGTCTCCGTCAGGGGGTGGGTAATGAAAAACTGTTTTTT.

V gene TRBV7-2 combines with J gene TRBJ2-3, with TRBD2 matching over 8 bases. From germline, CDR1 is SGHTA and CDR2 FQGNSA. Trimming cost V 3 bases and J 8 bases; bases outside gene matches: 10. The length of the CDR3 is 15 residues. DNA of the CDR3: TGTGCCAGCAGCTTTTCCGCGGGAGGCCCAGGTACGCAGTATTTT. This gives the protein CASSFSAGGPGTQYF.

J is TRBJ2-6 and V is TRBV19; D uncertain. CDR3 length: 16 residues. CDR1 LNHDA and CDR2 SQIVND come from the germline V gene (reference sequence). The V end was cut by 5 bases, the J end by 1 base, with 12 bases between. The CDR3 sequence is CASSAGRISGANVLTF. CDR3 nucleotide sequence: TGTGCCAGTAGTGCAGGTCGCATATCTGGGGCCAACGTCCTGACTTTC.

The rearrangement links TRBV28 to TRBJ1-1; no reliable D call. This CDR3 region has 15 residues. The V gene's germline CDR1 is MDHEN and CDR2 SYDVKM. Deletions cut 2 bases from V and 0 bases from J, with 10 bases between. The CDR3 loop reads CASSLAPVMNTEAFF. The CDR3 nucleotides are TGTGCCAGCAGTTTAGCACCGGTAATGAACACTGAAGCTTTCTTT.

This rearrangement joins TRBV12-3 or TRBV12-4 to TRBJ2-5; the match to TRBD2 covers 7 bases. The CDR3 spans 13 residues. With V trimmed by 5 bases and J by 5 bases, 5 bases remained unmatched. The CDR3 sequence: CASSGTGGETQYF. The CDR3 nucleotides read TGTGCCAGCAGTGGGACCGGGGGGGAGACCCAGTACTTC.

This clone was counted a single time. This chain joins TRBV5-1 and TRBJ2-4; 7 nucleotides align to TRBD1. Germline lookup yields CDR1 SGHRS and CDR2 YFSETQ. With 4 bases clipped from V and 6 bases from J, the junction kept 7 bases outside the gene matches. The CDR3 covers 14 residues. The CDR3: CASSMTGSGNIQYF. CDR3 in DNA: TGCGCCAGCAGCATGACAGGGAGTGGAAACATTCAGTACTTC.

The J gene is TRBJ2-6, the V gene TRBV28; D uncertain. Germline V gene sequence: CDR1 MDHEN, CDR2 SYDVKM. With 9 bases removed from V and 4 bases from J, the gap between germline ends came to 10 bases. CDR3 size: 13 residues. CDR3 DNA: TGTGCCAGTCACTGGGCCGGGGCCAACGTCCTGACTTTC. As protein: CASHWAGANVLTF. Supplemented by reference TRBV28 and TRBJ2-6, the full variable domain reads DVKVTQSSRYLVKRTGEKVFLECVQDMDHENMFWYRQDPGLGLRLIYFSYDVKMKEKGDIPEGYSVSREKKERFSLILESASTNQTSMYLCASHWAGANVLTFGAGSRLTVL.

This rearrangement joins TRBV7-9 to TRBJ1-5; TRBD1 might be the D (6 bases). Germline V gives CDR1 SEHNR, CDR2 FQNEAQ (reference sequence). Trimming shortened V by 3 bases and J by 6 bases, and 12 bases separated the two germline ends. This CDR3 spans 14 amino acids. CDR3 nucleotides: TGTGCCAGCAGCTTCGGGGGGCTCGGTCAGCCCCAGCATTTT. This gives the protein CASSFGGLGQPQHF.

The chain links TRBV7-8 to TRBJ1-2; D not certain. Looked up from germline, CDR1 is SGHVS and CDR2 is FQNEAQ. The CDR3 is made up of 13 amino acids. Trimming took off 3 bases at V and 2 bases at J, with 7 bases between the two ends. CDR3 sequence: CASSFGDNYGYTF. The CDR3 nucleotides are TGTGCCAGCAGCTTTGGAGACAACTATGGCTACACCTTC.

The chain combines TRBV7-9 with TRBJ2-7; a possible D gene is TRBD1 (6 bases). CDR1 SEHNR and CDR2 FQNEAQ come from the germline V gene (reference sequence). Trimming left V 3 bases short and J 2 bases short, with 17 bases between. The CDR3 has 16 residues. The CDR3 coding sequence is TGTGCCAGCAGCTTCCGGGACACCTTGAGACCCTACGAGCAGTACTTC. It yields the protein CASSFRDTLRPYEQYF.

The chain links TRBV6-6 to TRBJ1-1; a weak D match, TRBD1 (6 bases). CDR3 length: 12 amino acids. V gave up 9 bases and J gave up 2 bases, with 10 bases separating them. Germline V gives CDR1 MNHNY, CDR2 SVGAGI (reference sequence). The CDR3 sequence is CASSGTNTEAFF. Written as DNA, the CDR3 is TGTGCCAGTAGCGGGACAAACACTGAAGCTTTCTTT.

CDR3 sequence: CASRETIHNIYGYTF. CDR3 sequence (DNA): TGTGCCAGTAGGGAAACTATACATAATATATATGGCTACACCTTC. The V gene is TRBV19, the J gene TRBJ1-2; D is ambiguous. V lost 6 bases and J lost 5, with 19 bases in between. The CDR3 is made up of 15 amino acids. CDR1 is LNHDA and CDR2 is SQIVND in the germline V gene (reference sequence).

This sequence joins TRBV7-9 and TRBJ2-1; D may be TRBD2 (5 bases). The CDR3 extends over 16 amino acids. V lost 5 bases and J lost 5, with 19 bases in between. Germline CDR1 is SEHNR and CDR2 is FQNEAQ (reference sequence). The CDR3 sequence: CASSLRLGRRNNEQFF. The CDR3 DNA is TGTGCCAGCAGCCTCAGACTTGGAAGGAGGAACAATGAGCAGTTCTTC.

The J gene is TRBJ2-5, the V gene TRBV7-6; TRBD1 matches 8 bases. The CDR3 length is 14 residues. Trimming cost V 5 bases and J 1 base; bases outside gene matches: 3. Germline V lookup: CDR1 SGHVS, CDR2 FNYEAQ. The CDR3 DNA reads TGTGCCAGCAGCAGGGACAGGCCCCAAGAGACCCAGTACTTC. Translating gives CASSRDRPQETQYF.

The rearrangement joins TRBV27 to TRBJ2-1; the D is unclear. The CDR3 sequence is 13 residues long. Germline lookup yields CDR1 MNHEY and CDR2 SMNVEV (reference sequence). Trimming pared 6 bases from V and 2 bases from J, leaving 8 bases between. The CDR3 region is CASSYDTYNEQFF. CDR3 in DNA: TGTGCCAGCAGCTACGATACCTACAATGAGCAGTTCTTC.

This clone has just one count. The CDR3 region has the DNA TGTGCCAGCTCACCACCCCCCCCCAGGTCGAACACTGAAGCTTTCTTT. It is translated as CASSPPPPRSNTEAFF. V is TRBV18 and J is TRBJ1-1; D uncertain. Germline V gives CDR1 KGHSH, CDR2 LQKENI. The V gene lost 0 bases and the J gene lost 1 base, with 12 bases spanning the gap. CDR3 length: 16 residues.

This clone appeared once. This rearrangement joins TRBV27 to TRBJ2-1; 11 nucleotides match TRBD2. V lost 6 bases, J lost 12 bases, and 16 bases stayed unmatched. The length of the CDR3 is 16 residues. Germline V gene data show CDR1 as MNHEY and CDR2 as SMNVEV (reference sequence). DNA of the CDR3: TGTGCCAGCAGCCAATACGTAGGACTAGCGGGTGGAGGGCAGTTCTTC. Protein product: CASSQYVGLAGGGQFF.

This rearrangement joins TRBV21-1 to TRBJ1-1. TRBV21-1 represents a pseudogene. This CDR3 has 12 residues. The CDR3 bases are TGTGCCAGCAGCACAGGGAGGTCTGAAGCTTTCTTT. This codes for CASSTGRSEAFF.

The rearrangement links TRBV5-4 to TRBJ2-5, with TRBD2 as a possible D gene (6 bases). V was trimmed by 4 bases and J by 1 base, leaving 17 bases between them. Germline V gene lookup returns CDR1 SGHNT and CDR2 YYREEE (reference sequence). The CDR3 is made up of 16 amino acids. DNA of the CDR3: TGTGCCAGCAGCGCCCCGGGGGTCCTAGTCCAAGAGACCCAGTACTTC. Translating it yields CASSAPGVLVQETQYF. Full variable domain (missing parts from reference TRBV5-4 and TRBJ2-5): ETGVTQSPTHLIKTRGQQVTLRCSSQSGHNTVSWYQQALGQGPQFIFQYYREEENGRGNFPPRFSGLQFPNYSSELNVNALELDDSALYLCASSAPGVLVQETQYFGPGTRLLVL.

The chain links TRBV28 to TRBJ1-5; D is perhaps TRBD1 (5 bases). V was cut by 3 bases and J by 3 bases, with 15 bases left in between. The CDR3 is made up of 16 amino acids. Germline V gives CDR1 MDHEN, CDR2 SYDVKM. DNA for the CDR3: TGTGCCAGCAGTTTGGCTACCGGACACAACAATCAGCCCCAGCATTTT. This translates into CASSLATGHNNQPQHF. Full variable domain (outside the CDR3, taken from reference TRBV28 and TRBJ1-5): DVKVTQSSRYLVKRTGEKVFLECVQDMDHENMFWYRQDPGLGLRLIYFSYDVKMKEKGDIPEGYSVSREKKERFSLILESASTNQTSMYLCASSLATGHNNQPQHFGDGTRLSIL.

A single count supports this clone. The chain carries TRBV19 and TRBJ1-5; D perhaps matches TRBD1 (6 bases). Trimming left V 0 bases short and J 1 base short, with 10 bases between. The CDR3 is 16 amino acids. Germline-derived CDR1 and CDR2 are LNHDA and SQIVND (reference sequence). The CDR3 nucleotides read TGTGCCAGTAGTATAGATGCCAGGGGAAGCAATCAGCCCCAGCATTTT. It codes for CASSIDARGSNQPQHF. Together with reference TRBV19 and TRBJ1-5, the CDR3 gives the full variable domain: DGGITQSPKYLFRKEGQNVTLSCEQNLNHDAMYWYRQDPGQGLRLIYYSQIVNDFQKGDIAEGYSVSREKKESFPLTVTSAQKNPTAFYLCASSIDARGSNQPQHFGDGTRLSIL.

V gene TRBV2 combines with J gene TRBJ1-1; D is uncertain. This CDR3 contains 13 residues. The germline V gene has CDR1 SNHLY and CDR2 FYNNEI. V was cut by 6 bases and J by 0 bases, with 8 bases left in between. CDR3 sequence: CASREFMNTEAFF. The CDR3 DNA is TGTGCCAGCAGGGAATTCATGAACACTGAAGCTTTCTTT.

CDR3 coding DNA: TGTGCCACCAGCAGGACTACCAACACCGGGGAGCTGTTTTTT. Translating it yields CATSRTTNTGELFF. V is TRBV24-1 and J is TRBJ2-2; a weak D match, TRBD2 (6 bases). This CDR3 contains 14 residues. The V end was cut by 7 bases, the J end by 2 bases, with 10 bases between. CDR1 and CDR2 (germline): KGHDR, SFDVKD.

This sequence joins TRBV27 and TRBJ1-5, with D unresolved. The CDR3 extends over 15 amino acids. The germline V gene encodes CDR1 MNHEY and CDR2 SMNVEV (reference sequence). Trimming pared 5 bases from V and 2 bases from J, leaving 13 bases between. CDR3 amino acids: CASSPRGPGNQPQHF. In DNA, the CDR3 is TGTGCCAGCAGTCCCCGAGGGCCGGGCAATCAGCCCCAGCATTTT.

J is TRBJ2-6 and V is TRBV21-1; the DNA was not compared with TRBD2, the D call given in the table. TRBV21-1 is assigned pseudogene status. This CDR3 contains 17 residues. The CDR3 sequence: CASSKRGRSSGANVLTF. In DNA form, the CDR3 reads TGTGCCAGCAGCAAACGCGGGCGGAGCTCTGGGGCCAACGTCCTGACTTTC.